One sample yielded the 16 T cell receptor beta chains listed below, sequenced in a study of response to subunit inactivated influenza vaccine. TCRdb analysed the RT-PCR reads with MiXCR anew, one entry per CDR3 protein. This table has fewer than 350,000 distinct CDR3 sequences, 21% appearing once. The sequences come from PBMCs from blood, collected about 20 months after vaccination. These receptors were collected from a man aged 45 to 75 who received an inactivated influenza vaccine.

The CDR3 reads CASSAGGASEQYF. CDR3 nucleotide sequence: TGTGCCAGCAGCGCCGGGGGGGCTAGCGAGCAGTACTTC. The chain uses TRBV9 and TRBJ2-7; 8 bases fit TRBD2. Germline loops: CDR1 SGDLS, CDR2 YYNGEE. The CDR3 runs to 13 residues. V shed 3 bases and J 6 bases; nucleotides not matched to a gene: 5.

This clonotype was seen a few times. This chain joins TRBV4-2 and TRBJ1-4; D unresolved. Trimming removed 4 bases from V and 8 bases from J, with 17 bases in between. The germline CDR1 and CDR2 sequences are LGHNA and YNFKEQ. The CDR3 covers 15 residues. CDR3 residues: CASSLTWLPTEKLFF. The CDR3 region has the DNA TGTGCCAGCAGCCTGACGTGGCTACCCACGGAAAAACTGTTTTTT.

This clonotype has more than one count but fewer than ten. The rearrangement links TRBV20-1 to TRBJ1-1; 7 bases match TRBD1. From germline, CDR1 is DFQATT and CDR2 SNEGSKA (reference sequence). This CDR3 has 15 amino acids. The trim removed 6 bases at V and 2 bases at J, leaving 12 bases unmatched. CDR3 nucleotides: TGCAGTGCGCCCCGGGACAGTAGATTAAACACTGAAGCTTTCTTT. This encodes CSAPRDSRLNTEAFF.

This clonotype was seen more than once but under ten times. This chain joins TRBV20-1 and TRBJ2-1; 7 nucleotides line up with TRBD2. The CDR3 is 11 amino acids. V trimming: 4 bases; J trimming: 8 bases; junction bases outside the gene matches: 2. Germline CDR1 DFQATT, CDR2 SNEGSKA (reference sequence). DNA for the CDR3: TGCAGTGCTAACCGGGAGGATGAGCAGTTCTTC. This codes for CSANREDEQFF.

The genes are TRBV20-1 and TRBJ2-1, with 7 bases matching TRBD2. V shed 3 bases and J 0 bases; nucleotides not matched to a gene: 5. Germline-derived CDR1 and CDR2 are DFQATT and SNEGSKA (reference sequence). This CDR3 region has 15 residues. The CDR3 DNA reads as TGCAGTGCTAGCGGGAGGTTGAGCTCCTACAATGAGCAGTTCTTC. As protein: CSASGRLSSYNEQFF.

This clonotype was seen a few times. The chain uses TRBV15 and TRBJ1-4; perhaps TRBD1 as D (5 bases). This CDR3 is 14 amino acids long. Trimming shortened V by 0 bases and J by 8 bases, and 10 bases separated the two germline ends. Germline-derived CDR1 and CDR2 are LNHNV and YYDKDF (reference sequence). As DNA, the CDR3 is TGTGCCACCAGCAGAGACAGGGCGGTCGAAAAACTGTTTTTT. The encoded protein is CATSRDRAVEKLFF.

This clonotype occurred a few times. The chain joins TRBV7-2 to TRBJ2-7, with a possible D match to TRBD1 (6 bases). CDR3 size: 14 residues. Trimming left V 4 bases short and J 2 bases short, with 12 bases between. Germline V gene lookup returns CDR1 SGHTA and CDR2 FQGNSA. The CDR3 nucleotides read TGTGCCAGCAGCTCACGACAGGAAACCTACGAGCAGTACTTC. This gives the protein CASSSRQETYEQYF.

At least ten counts were recorded for this clonotype. CDR3 sequence: CASSQAVYSNQPQHF. CDR3 nucleotides: TGCGCCAGCAGCCAAGCAGTTTATAGCAATCAGCCCCAGCATTTT. The chain has TRBV4-3 and TRBJ1-5; D remains ambiguous. Per the germline V gene, CDR1 is LGHNA and CDR2 is YSLEER. There are 15 residues in the CDR3. Trimming took 1 base from V and 0 from J, leaving 7 bases between them.

The table lists this clonotype with a few counts. This chain connects TRBV20-1 to TRBJ2-1; no clear D. The CDR3 loop spans 10 amino acids. V lost 3 bases and J lost 7, with 4 bases in between. Germline CDR1 and CDR2: DFQATT and SNEGSKA (reference sequence). In DNA form, the CDR3 reads TGCAGTGCTAGGGAAAATGAGCAGTTCTTC. This gives the protein CSARENEQFF.

This clonotype was seen a handful of times. The chain employs TRBV7-9 and TRBJ2-7; 7 bases match TRBD2. The ends lost 1 base at V and 2 bases at J; junction bases unmatched: 2. The CDR3 consists of 14 residues. Germline CDR1 SEHNR, CDR2 FQNEAQ (reference sequence). This CDR3 is CASSLGEGTYEQYF. For the CDR3, the DNA is TGTGCCAGCAGCTTAGGGGAGGGAACCTACGAGCAGTACTTC.

This clonotype was seen only a few times. This chain joins TRBV5-1 and TRBJ2-1, with 10 bases aligning to TRBD1. Per the germline V gene, CDR1 is SGHRS and CDR2 is YFSETQ. CDR3 length: 17 amino acids. With 3 bases clipped from V and 5 bases from J, the junction kept 11 bases outside the gene matches. CDR3 in amino acids: CASSSDWWDRGNNEQFF. The CDR3 DNA sequence: TGCGCCAGCAGCTCTGATTGGTGGGACAGGGGAAACAATGAGCAGTTCTTC.

The sample holds a few counts of this clonotype. This chain uses TRBV7-8 with TRBJ2-7; 7 nucleotides align to TRBD2. This CDR3 has 15 amino acids. With V trimmed by 4 bases and J by 1 base, 7 bases remained unmatched. Looked up from germline, CDR1 is SGHVS and CDR2 is FQNEAQ. Here the CDR3 DNA reads TGTGCCAGCAGCTCTCCCGGACTAGAATCCTACGAGCAGTACTTC. Protein: CASSSPGLESYEQYF.

This chain links TRBV7-6 with TRBJ2-7, with 8 bases matching TRBD1. Unmatched junction bases numbered 12, after V lost 5 bases and J lost 6 bases. Germline V gene data show CDR1 as SGHVS and CDR2 as FNYEAQ. The CDR3 covers 15 residues. The CDR3: CASSPQPDRAPEQYF. CDR3 sequence (DNA): TGTGCCAGCAGCCCCCAGCCGGACAGGGCTCCCGAGCAGTACTTC. Together with reference TRBV7-6 and TRBJ2-7, the CDR3 gives the full variable domain: GAGVSQSPRYKVTKRGQDVALRCDPISGHVSLYWYRQALGQGPEFLTYFNYEAQQDKSGLPNDRFSAERPEGSISTLTIQRTEQRDSAMYRCASSPQPDRAPEQYFGPGTRLTVT.

This clonotype was counted a few times. V usage is TRBV7-9 and J usage is TRBJ2-7; the D gene is possibly TRBD2 (5 bases). Trimming shortened V by 5 bases and J by 2 bases, and 10 bases separated the two germline ends. There are 13 residues in the CDR3. Germline assignment: CDR1 SEHNR and CDR2 FQNEAQ (reference sequence). In DNA form, the CDR3 reads TGTGCCAGCAGCCGCATGGAGGCCTACGAGCAGTACTTC. It encodes CASSRMEAYEQYF.

This clonotype was seen only a few times. The genes are TRBV10-1 and TRBJ2-7; 8 nucleotides agree with TRBD1. V lost 3 bases and J lost 1; bases outside the gene matches: 11. Germline V CDR1 and CDR2: WNHNN, SYGVQD (reference sequence). The length of the CDR3 is 17 residues. The CDR3 region is CASSDAGTGAHSYEQYF. The CDR3 coding sequence is TGCGCCAGCAGTGATGCCGGGACAGGCGCTCATTCCTACGAGCAGTACTTC.

The gene calls are TRBV20-1 and TRBJ1-5; TRBD1 matches 9 bases. CDR1 and CDR2 (germline): DFQATT, SNEGSKA (reference sequence). Trimming removed 1 base from V and 5 bases from J; junction bases left unmatched: 15. This CDR3 is built from 18 residues. In DNA, the CDR3 is TGCAGTGCTAGAGGACCGGGACAGGGTGTGAGTATTGATCAGCCCCAGCATTTT. This codes for CSARGPGQGVSIDQPQHF.